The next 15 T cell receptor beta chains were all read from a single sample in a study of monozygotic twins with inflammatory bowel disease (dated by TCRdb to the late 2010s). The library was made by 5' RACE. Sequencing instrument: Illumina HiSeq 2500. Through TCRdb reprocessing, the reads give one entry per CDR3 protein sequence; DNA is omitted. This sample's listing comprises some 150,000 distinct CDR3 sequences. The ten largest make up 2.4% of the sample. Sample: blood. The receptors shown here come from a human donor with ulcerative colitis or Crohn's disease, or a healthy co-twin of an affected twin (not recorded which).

The CDR3 reads CASSPAGASHEQYF. The chain couples TRBV7-9 to TRBJ2-7; TCRdb's D call, TRBD1, is unchecked because there is no DNA. CDR1 is SEHNR, CDR2 FQNEAQ, per germline (reference sequence). The CDR3 is made up of 14 amino acids.

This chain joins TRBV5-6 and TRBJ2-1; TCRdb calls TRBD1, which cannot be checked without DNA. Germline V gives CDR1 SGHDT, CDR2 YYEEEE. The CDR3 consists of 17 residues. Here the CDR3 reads CASSLVGQPSSYNEQFF. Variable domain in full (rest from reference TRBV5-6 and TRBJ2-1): DAGVTQSPTHLIKTRGQQVTLRCSPKSGHDTVSWYQQALGQGPQFIFQYYEEEERQRGNFPDRFSGHQFPNYSSELNVNALLLGDSALYLCASSLVGQPSSYNEQFFGPGTRLTVL.

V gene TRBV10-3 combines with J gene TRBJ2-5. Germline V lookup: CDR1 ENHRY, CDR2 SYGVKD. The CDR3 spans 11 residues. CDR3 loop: CAISDGETQYF.

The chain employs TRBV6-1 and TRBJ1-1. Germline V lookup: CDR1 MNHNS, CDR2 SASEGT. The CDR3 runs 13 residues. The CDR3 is CASTVSLNTEAFF.

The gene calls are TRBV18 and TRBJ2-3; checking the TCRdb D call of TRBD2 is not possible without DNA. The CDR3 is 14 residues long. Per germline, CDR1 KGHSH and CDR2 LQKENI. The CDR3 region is CASSIAGSTDTQYF.

Here the CDR3 reads CASSHLRTPSEETQYF. The chain recombines TRBV5-5 with TRBJ2-5; TCRdb names TRBD1, which stays unverified in the absence of DNA. This CDR3 is 16 amino acids long. In germline, CDR1 is SGHKS, CDR2 YYEKEE (reference sequence).

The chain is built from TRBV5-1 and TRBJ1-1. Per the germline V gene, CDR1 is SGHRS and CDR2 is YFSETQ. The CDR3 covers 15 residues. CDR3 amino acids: CASSLRGPRGTEAFF.

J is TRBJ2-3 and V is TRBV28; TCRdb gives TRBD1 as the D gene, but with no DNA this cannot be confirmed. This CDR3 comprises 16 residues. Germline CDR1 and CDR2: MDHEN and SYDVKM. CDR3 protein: CASRAPGQASTDTQYF.

The CDR3 region is CAWTEGYEQYF. The chain links TRBV30 to TRBJ2-7. This CDR3 is 11 amino acids long. From germline, CDR1 is GTSNPN and CDR2 SVGIG (reference sequence). Complete variable domain (other parts from reference TRBV30 and TRBJ2-7): SQTIHQWPATLVQPVGSPLSLECTVEGTSNPNLYWYRQAAGRGLQLLFYSVGIGQISSEVPQNLSASRPQDRQFILSSKKLLLSDSGFYLCAWTEGYEQYFGPGTRLTVT.

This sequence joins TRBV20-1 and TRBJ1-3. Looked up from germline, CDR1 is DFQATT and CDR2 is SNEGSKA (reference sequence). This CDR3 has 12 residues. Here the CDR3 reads CSAREGGNTIYF.

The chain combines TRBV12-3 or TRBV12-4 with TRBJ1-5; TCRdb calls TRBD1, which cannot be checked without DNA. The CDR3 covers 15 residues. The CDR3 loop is CASSLIRGSNQPQHF.

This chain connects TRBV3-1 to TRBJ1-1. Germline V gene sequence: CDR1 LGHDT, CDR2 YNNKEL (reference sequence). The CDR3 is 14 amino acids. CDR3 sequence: CASSQDKGNTEAFF. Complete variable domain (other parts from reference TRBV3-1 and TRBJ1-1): DTAVSQTPKYLVTQMGNDKSIKCEQNLGHDTMYWYKQDSKKFLKIMFSYNNKELIINETVPNRFSPKSPDKAHLNLHINSLELGDSAVYFCASSQDKGNTEAFFGQGTRLTVV.

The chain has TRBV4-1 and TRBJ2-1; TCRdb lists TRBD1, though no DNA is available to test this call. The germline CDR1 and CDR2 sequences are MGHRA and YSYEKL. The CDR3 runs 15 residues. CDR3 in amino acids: CASSPGGQVYNEQFF.

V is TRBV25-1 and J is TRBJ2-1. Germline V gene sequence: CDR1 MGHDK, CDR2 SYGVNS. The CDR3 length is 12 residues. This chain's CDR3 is CASEAHYNEQFF.

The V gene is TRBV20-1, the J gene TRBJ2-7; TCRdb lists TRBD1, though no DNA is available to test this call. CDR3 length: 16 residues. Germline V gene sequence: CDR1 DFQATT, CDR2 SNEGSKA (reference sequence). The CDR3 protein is CSASVRGGLRSYEQYF.